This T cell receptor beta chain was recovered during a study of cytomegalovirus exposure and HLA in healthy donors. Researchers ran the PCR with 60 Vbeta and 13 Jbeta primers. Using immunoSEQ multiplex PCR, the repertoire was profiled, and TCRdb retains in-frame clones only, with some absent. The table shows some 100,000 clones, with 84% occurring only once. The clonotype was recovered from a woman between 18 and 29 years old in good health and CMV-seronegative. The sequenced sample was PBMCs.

The CDR3 region is CASRDRVPSFYGYTF. As DNA, the CDR3 is TGTGCCAGCAGAGACCGGGTCCCTTCCTTTTATGGCTACACCTTC. This rearrangement joins TRBV6-5 to TRBJ1-2; no clear D. The germline CDR1 and CDR2 sequences are MNHEY and SVGAGI. The CDR3 extends over 15 amino acids. The ends were cut back, 6 bases at V and 5 bases at J, with 19 bases in the middle.